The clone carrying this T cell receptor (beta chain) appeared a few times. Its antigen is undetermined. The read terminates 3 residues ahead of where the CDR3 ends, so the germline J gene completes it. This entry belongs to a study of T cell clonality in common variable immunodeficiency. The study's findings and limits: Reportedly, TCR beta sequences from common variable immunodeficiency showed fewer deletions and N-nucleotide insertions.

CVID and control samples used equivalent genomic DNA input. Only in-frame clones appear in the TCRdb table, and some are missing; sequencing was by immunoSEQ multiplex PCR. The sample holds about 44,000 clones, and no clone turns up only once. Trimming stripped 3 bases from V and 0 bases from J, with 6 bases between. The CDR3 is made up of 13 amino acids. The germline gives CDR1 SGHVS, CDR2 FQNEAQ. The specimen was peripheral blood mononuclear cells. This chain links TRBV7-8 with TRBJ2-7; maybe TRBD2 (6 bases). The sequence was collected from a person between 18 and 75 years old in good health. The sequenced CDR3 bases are TGTGCCAGCAGCTTGACTAGCTCCTACGAG. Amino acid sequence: CASSLTSSYE. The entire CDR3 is CASSLTSSYEQYF.